The 5 T cell receptor beta chains given below trace back to one sample, sequenced in a study of CD8 T cells in ankylosing spondylitis. TCRdb called the 5' RACE reads again in MiXCR, with one record for every CDR3 protein. Here the sample spans approximately 220,000 distinct CDR3 sequences, around 24% being singletons. Sequenced: blood, either unsorted or a sorted T cell fraction (not recorded which). The origin of the receptors is a male donor with ankylosing spondylitis or in good health (not recorded which).

J is TRBJ2-3 and V is TRBV12-3 or TRBV12-4, with D maybe TRBD2 (5 bases). The CDR3 runs 14 residues. With 6 bases removed from V and 8 bases from J, the gap between germline ends came to 18 bases. The CDR3 DNA is TGTGCCAGCAGCCGGTTAGCGATGGACGGTACGCAGTATTTT. Protein sequence: CASSRLAMDGTQYF.

This clonotype was seen more than once but under ten times. The chain has TRBV20-1 and TRBJ2-2; maybe TRBD2 (5 bases). The CDR3 loop spans 16 amino acids. V shed 2 bases and J shed 3 bases, with 16 bases lying between them. Germline V gene sequence: CDR1 DFQATT, CDR2 SNEGSKA (reference sequence). The CDR3 region has the DNA TGCAGTGCTAGAAGCTCGGACTTAACGTACACCGGGGAGCTGTTTTTT. The encoded protein is CSARSSDLTYTGELFF.

This chain links TRBV10-3 with TRBJ1-1; 7 bases fit TRBD1. Germline V gene sequence: CDR1 ENHRY, CDR2 SYGVKD. The CDR3 has 13 amino acids. The J segment lost 5 bases and the V segment lost 9 bases, leaving 9 bases of the junction unmatched. This chain's CDR3 is CAMQEGQLTEAFF. DNA of the CDR3: TGTGCCATGCAGGAGGGACAGTTGACTGAAGCTTTCTTT.

This clonotype has at least ten counts. The chain links TRBV6-2 or TRBV6-3 to TRBJ2-3, with D possibly being TRBD1 (6 bases). The length of the CDR3 is 15 residues. Per the germline V gene, CDR1 is MNHEY and CDR2 is SVGEGT. Trimming removed 5 bases from V and 10 bases from J, with 22 bases in between. The DNA for the CDR3 is TGTGCCAGCAGTACAACCTCATTGGGGGCGACGTCGCAGTATTTT. Protein product: CASSTTSLGATSQYF.

The sample holds many counts of this clonotype. Here the CDR3 DNA reads TGTGCCAGCAGCCAAACTAGCGGTAGCACAGATACGCAGTATTTT. Protein: CASSQTSGSTDTQYF. This rearrangement joins TRBV5-5 to TRBJ2-3; 8 positions agree with TRBD2. Losses at the gene ends were 4 bases for V and 0 bases for J; bases not matched to a gene: 4. The CDR3 totals 15 residues. Germline V gives CDR1 SGHKS, CDR2 YYEKEE (reference sequence).